The 16 T cell receptor beta chains below were found in one sample sequenced in a study of blood T cell repertoires in COVID-19. Profiling relied on immunoSEQ multiplex PCR, and the TCRdb table lists in-frame clones only, not all of them. The sample holds around 300,000 clones, around 85% seen once. Sequencing used peripheral blood. The receptors derive from a woman between 50 and 59 years old with active or convalescent COVID-19.

This clone was observed a handful of times. The chain recombines TRBV12-3 or TRBV12-4 with TRBJ1-3; D is uncertain. V was trimmed by 1 base and J by 4 bases, leaving 5 bases between them. The CDR3 is 13 residues long. CDR3 coding DNA: TGTGCCAGCAGTTTAGGGCAGGGAAACACCATATATTTT. Its protein product is CASSLGQGNTIYF.

V gene TRBV3-1 (or the pseudogene TRBV3-2) combines with J gene TRBJ1-3, with 9 nucleotides matching TRBD1. Trimming cost V 6 bases and J 7 bases; bases outside gene matches: 7. The CDR3 consists of 14 residues. Looked up from germline, CDR1 is LGHDT and CDR2 is YNNKEL (reference sequence). In DNA, the CDR3 is TGTGCCAGCAGATGGACAGGGGAGGGGAACACCATATATTTT. Its translation: CASRWTGEGNTIYF.

The chain couples TRBV9 to TRBJ1-1; D remains unclear. Germline V gene data show CDR1 as SGDLS and CDR2 as YYNGEE. The CDR3 is 13 amino acids. Trimming removed 0 bases at V and 3 bases at J, with 6 bases between. CDR3 sequence (DNA): TGTGCCAGCAGCGTAGAGCCGGACACTGAAGCTTTCTTT. It is translated as CASSVEPDTEAFF.

The CDR3 nucleotides read TGTGCCAGCAGTTCAGGGGTAGGGGCAGGGAATTCACCCCTCCACTTT. Its protein is CASSSGVGAGNSPLHF. V gene TRBV27 combines with J gene TRBJ1-6; D might be TRBD1 (6 bases). Germline-derived CDR1 and CDR2 are MNHEY and SMNVEV (reference sequence). V lost 4 bases and J lost 7, with 17 bases in between. The CDR3 sequence is 16 residues long.

This chain links TRBV27 with TRBJ1-4, with TRBD1 matching 7 bases. The germline V gene encodes CDR1 MNHEY and CDR2 SMNVEV (reference sequence). The CDR3 loop spans 15 amino acids. Unmatched junction bases numbered 5, after V lost 4 bases and J lost 3 bases. CDR3 protein: CASSYRGAANEKLFF. The CDR3 DNA reads as TGTGCCAGCAGTTACAGGGGTGCGGCTAATGAAAAACTGTTTTTT.

The chain carries TRBV24-1 and TRBJ1-1; D gene uncertain. Per germline, CDR1 KGHDR and CDR2 SFDVKD. This CDR3 contains 15 residues. V was clipped by 3 bases and J by 3 bases, with 13 bases between them. This chain's CDR3 is CATSDLKAGYTEAFF. CDR3 bases: TGTGCCACCAGTGATCTCAAGGCGGGGTACACTGAAGCTTTCTTT.

The V and J genes are TRBV21-1 and TRBJ1-2. TRBV21-1 is tagged as a pseudogene. This CDR3 region has 18 residues. The CDR3 reads CASSKDPGVGKVNYGYTF. CDR3 in DNA: TGTGCCAGCAGCAAAGATCCCGGGGTAGGAAAAGTTAACTATGGCTACACCTTC.

This clone was recorded only once. This chain uses TRBV18 with TRBJ1-1, with 9 bases lining up with TRBD1. Losses at the gene ends were 3 bases for V and 5 bases for J; bases not matched to a gene: 7. The CDR3 length is 15 residues. Germline CDR1 reads KGHSH; CDR2 reads LQKENI. The CDR3 region is CASSPIGQGYTEAFF. The CDR3 DNA is TGTGCCAGCTCACCCATCGGACAGGGGTATACTGAAGCTTTCTTT.

V and J are TRBV18 and TRBJ2-6; 9 nucleotides line up with TRBD1. The CDR3 has 15 amino acids. CDR1 and CDR2 from the germline V gene are KGHSH and LQKENI. Losses at the gene ends were 6 bases for V and 8 bases for J; bases not matched to a gene: 8. The chain's CDR3 is CASSSRDRATNVLTF. For the CDR3, the DNA is TGTGCCAGCTCTTCCCGGGACAGGGCAACCAACGTCCTGACTTTC. Using reference TRBV18 and TRBJ2-6 for the parts outside the CDR3, the full variable domain is NAGVMQNPRHLVRRRGQEARLRCSPMKGHSHVYWYRQLPEEGLKFMVYLQKENIIDESGMPKERFSAEFPKEGPSILRIQQVVRGDSAAYFCASSSRDRATNVLTFGAGSRLTVL.

This sequence joins TRBV12-2 and TRBJ2-2; the table gives TRBD1 as D, unverified against the DNA. TRBV12-2 is shown as a pseudogene. The CDR3 spans 18 residues. The CDR3 sequence is CASRPELRDRGRTGELFF. The CDR3 nucleotides are TGTGCAAGTCGCCCGGAACTCCGGGACAGGGGGCGCACCGGGGAGCTGTTTTTT.

The J gene is TRBJ1-2, the V gene TRBV5-6; maybe TRBD1 (6 bases). Trimming removed 4 bases from V and 2 bases from J, with 15 bases in between. Germline assignment: CDR1 SGHDT and CDR2 YYEEEE. The CDR3 has 15 amino acids. The CDR3, as DNA: TGTGCCAGCAGCCACCTGACACAGGGAAACTATGGCTACACCTTC. It yields the protein CASSHLTQGNYGYTF. Full variable domain (outside the CDR3, taken from reference TRBV5-6 and TRBJ1-2): DAGVTQSPTHLIKTRGQQVTLRCSPKSGHDTVSWYQQALGQGPQFIFQYYEEEERQRGNFPDRFSGHQFPNYSSELNVNALLLGDSALYLCASSHLTQGNYGYTFGSGTRLTVV.

This clone was seen only a few times. The CDR3 spells CASSLRTGGFLSTNEKLFF. In nucleotides, the CDR3 is TGTGCCAGCAGCCTCCGGACAGGGGGTTTTTTGTCAACTAATGAAAAACTGTTTTTT. This chain joins TRBV3-1 (or the pseudogene TRBV3-2) and TRBJ1-4; 10 bases match TRBD1. This CDR3 contains 19 residues. Germline loops: CDR1 LGHDT, CDR2 YNNKEL (reference sequence). J gave up 0 bases and V 4 bases, and 11 bases lay outside the gene matches.

This chain connects TRBV5-1 to TRBJ2-1; 13 nucleotides agree with TRBD2. The V and J ends lost 4 bases and 6 bases, in that order; junction bases with no gene match: 7. The germline gives CDR1 SGHRS, CDR2 YFSETQ. The CDR3 length is 16 residues. The CDR3 sequence is CASSTGLAGAGNEQFF. The DNA for the CDR3 is TGCGCCAGCAGCACCGGACTAGCGGGAGCCGGCAATGAGCAGTTCTTC.

Regarding this clone: The same CDR3 arises from other DNA sequences in this sample as well. The chain uses TRBV2 and TRBJ2-5; 7 bases match TRBD1. The CDR3 contains 12 residues. Trimming took 3 bases from V and 5 from J; bases not matched to a gene: 0. Germline V gene data show CDR1 as SNHLY and CDR2 as FYNNEI. CDR3 loop: CASSDRGETQYF. The CDR3 DNA reads TGTGCCAGCAGTGACAGGGGGGAGACCCAGTACTTC.

The table lists this clone with many counts. The sample carries other DNA sequences with the same CDR3. The chain employs TRBV4-2 and TRBJ1-5, with 10 bases that match TRBD1. V lost 4 bases, J lost 3 bases, and 3 bases stayed unmatched. Germline V gene data show CDR1 as LGHNA and CDR2 as YNFKEQ. This CDR3 is built from 15 residues. The CDR3: CASSLGTGDNQPQHF. CDR3 bases: TGTGCCAGCAGCCTGGGGACAGGGGACAATCAGCCCCAGCATTTT.

The chain carries TRBV25-1 and TRBJ2-3; 11 nucleotides match TRBD1. The CDR3 length is 15 residues. V lost 4 bases to trimming and J lost 3 bases; unmatched junction nucleotides: 3. The V gene's germline CDR1 is MGHDK and CDR2 SYGVNS. CDR3 sequence (DNA): TGTGCCAGCAGTGGGGACAGGGGGTTGACAGATACGCAGTATTTT. Translating it yields CASSGDRGLTDTQYF.